The 27 T cell receptor beta chains below come from one sample, sequenced in a study of vaccination and CD4 T cells after COVID-19. For these TCRs, the target antigens are not known. The treatment was: approximately nine-day PBMC culture with coronavirus spike peptide pools or control peptides (ViraFEST assay). From the unexposed donor, CD4+ T cells were collected ahead of the COVID-19 pandemic (2011-2018). The Oncomine TCR Beta short-read assay was applied to DNA of cultured CD4+ T cells. TCRdb fed the PCR reads into MiXCR, producing one record per CDR3 protein. The sample has more than 2,000 distinct CDR3 sequences, around 60% seen once. The sequencing sample was made of CD4+ T cells from blood, cultured in vitro. These receptors all come from a human donor in good health.

This chain uses TRBV7-2 with TRBJ1-5; TRBD1 aligns across 9 bases. CDR1 is SGHTA, CDR2 FQGNSA, per germline. Trimming took 4 bases from V and 2 from J; bases not matched to a gene: 12. The CDR3 loop spans 18 amino acids. CDR3 DNA sequence: TGTGCCAGCAGCTCGGGACAGGGCCACCCCTCGTGCAATCAGCCCCAGCATTTT. It codes for CASSSGQGHPSCNQPQHF. Full variable domain (rest looked up from reference TRBV7-2 and TRBJ1-5): GAGVSQSPSNKVTEKGKDVELRCDPISGHTALYWYRQSLGQGLEFLIYFQGNSAPDKSGLPSDRFSAERTGGSVSTLTIQRTQQEDSAVYLCASSSGQGHPSCNQPQHFGDGTRLSIL.

In DNA form, the CDR3 reads TGTGCCAACTCCGGGGGGGGAAACACTGAAGCTTTCTTT. Protein product: CANSGGGNTEAFF. The chain carries TRBV28 and TRBJ1-1; tentatively, D is TRBD1 (5 bases). The CDR3 runs 13 residues. V was clipped by 10 bases and J by 2 bases, with 14 bases between them. Per the germline V gene, CDR1 is MDHEN and CDR2 is SYDVKM.

The genes are TRBV10-2 and TRBJ2-4; unclear D gene. V was pared by 2 bases and J by 0 bases, with 5 bases between. The CDR3 length is 14 residues. The V gene's germline CDR1 is WSHSY and CDR2 SAAADI. In DNA form, the CDR3 reads TGCGCCAGCAGTGAGGTCTTAGCCAAAAACATTCAGTACTTC. Translated, it gives CASSEVLAKNIQYF.

This clonotype turned up a few times. The CDR3 reads CASSYFNGDEQYF. Written as DNA, the CDR3 is TGTGCCAGCAGTTACTTCAACGGAGACGAGCAGTACTTC. The chain joins TRBV6-2 or TRBV6-3 to TRBJ2-1; D unclear. Near its end, the DNA agrees better with TRBJ2-7, so the J call may be wrong. CDR1 MNHEY and CDR2 SVGEGT come from the germline V gene. The CDR3 runs 13 residues.

The chain couples TRBV28 to TRBJ2-5; TRBD1 might be the D (6 bases). Trimming stripped 7 bases from V and 2 bases from J, with 17 bases between. Per germline, CDR1 MDHEN and CDR2 SYDVKM. The CDR3 has 15 residues. For the CDR3, the DNA is TGTGCCAGCACCACAGGACAGCCCGGACAAGAGACCCAGTACTTC. Its translation is CASTTGQPGQETQYF.

This clonotype was counted between two and nine times. The chain joins TRBV20-1 to TRBJ2-3, with 9 bases fitting TRBD2. The CDR3 sequence is 15 residues long. V shed 1 base and J 5 bases; nucleotides not matched to a gene: 7. Germline assignment: CDR1 DFQATT and CDR2 SNEGSKA (reference sequence). The CDR3 region has the DNA TGCAGTGCTAGAGGGCCGGGACTAGCACTAGATACGCAGTATTTT. Its translation: CSARGPGLALDTQYF.

V usage is TRBV24-1 and J usage is TRBJ1-5; TRBD1 matches 10 bases. The CDR3 loop spans 16 amino acids. Germline CDR1 reads KGHDR; CDR2 reads SFDVKD. Unmatched junction bases numbered 9, after V lost 7 bases and J lost 4 bases. The CDR3 protein is CATSSSGTGENQPQHF. The CDR3 DNA reads as TGTGCCACCAGCTCCTCCGGGACAGGGGAAAATCAGCCCCAGCATTTT.

This chain links TRBV30 with TRBJ2-3; TRBD2 might be the D (5 bases). This CDR3 is built from 14 residues. Trimming cost V 2 bases and J 0 bases, with 9 bases left between them. Germline-derived CDR1 and CDR2 are GTSNPN and SVGIG (reference sequence). The chain's CDR3 is CAWSRGFSTDTQYF. The CDR3 nucleotides read TGTGCCTGGAGTCGGGGTTTTAGCACAGATACGCAGTATTTT.

This rearrangement joins TRBV2 to TRBJ2-2; no reliable D call. The CDR3 spans 12 residues. Trimming stripped 2 bases from V and 6 bases from J, with 4 bases between. CDR1 and CDR2 (germline): SNHLY, FYNNEI. CDR3 DNA sequence: TGTGCCAGCAGTGAATCCGCCGGGGAGCTGTTTTTT. Translated, it gives CASSESAGELFF. The full variable domain, with the rest looked up from reference TRBV2 and TRBJ2-2, is EPEVTQTPSHQVTQMGQEVILRCVPISNHLYFYWYRQILGQKVEFLVSFYNNEISEKSEIFDDQFSVERPDGSNFTLKIRSTKLEDSAMYFCASSESAGELFFGEGSRLTVL.

The V call is TRBV20-1, the J call TRBJ1-4; 8 bases agree with TRBD1. There are 17 residues in the CDR3. After removal of 1 base from V and 7 bases from J, the junction contained 14 bases not matched to a gene. CDR1 and CDR2 (germline): DFQATT, SNEGSKA (reference sequence). CDR3 DNA: TGCAGTGCTAGAGTCCTCCGGGACCGGGACAGGCCTGAAAAACTGTTTTTT. Its protein product is CSARVLRDRDRPEKLFF.

Regarding this clonotype: The junction does not match germline at one end; this may be a read error. This rearrangement joins TRBV7-2 to TRBJ1-2; tentative D call: TRBD1 (6 bases). The CDR3 length is 13 residues. The germline V gene encodes CDR1 SGHTA and CDR2 FQGNSA. As DNA, the CDR3 is TGCGCCAGCAGCCAAGATACAGGGTTCGGCTACACCTTC. It is translated as CASSQDTGFGYTF.

This sequence joins TRBV5-1 and TRBJ2-7; D unclear. CDR1 and CDR2 (germline): SGHRS, YFSETQ. Trimming took off 0 bases at V and 0 bases at J, with 7 bases between the two ends. This CDR3 spans 14 amino acids. The CDR3 region has the DNA TGCGCCAGCAGCTTGGTGACGGACTCCTACGAGCAGTACTTC. Translating gives CASSLVTDSYEQYF.

By sample share, this clonotype is large. The genes are TRBV7-8 and TRBJ2-1, with 9 bases lining up with TRBD1. Germline V gives CDR1 SGHVS, CDR2 FQNEAQ. The J segment lost 4 bases and the V segment lost 5 bases, leaving 9 bases of the junction unmatched. The CDR3 totals 16 residues. Written as DNA, the CDR3 is TGTGCCAGCAGCAAATTTACGGGACAGGGATACAATGAGCAGTTCTTC. It codes for CASSKFTGQGYNEQFF.

This clonotype was seen only a few times. The rearrangement joins TRBV24-1 to TRBJ1-1; TRBD1 matches 7 bases. CDR1 and CDR2 (germline): KGHDR, SFDVKD. Trimming cost V 4 bases and J 10 bases; bases outside gene matches: 14. The CDR3 runs to 15 residues. In DNA, the CDR3 is TGTGCCACCAGTGACCCACGGGCAGGGGGGAGGGTAGCTTTCTTT. It yields the protein CATSDPRAGGRVAFF.

The V call is TRBV12-5, the J call TRBJ2-5; tentatively, D is TRBD1 or TRBD2 (6 bases each). The CDR3 runs 17 residues. V was trimmed by 0 bases and J by 3 bases, leaving 17 bases between them. Per the germline V gene, CDR1 is LGHNT and CDR2 is FRNRAP. The CDR3 coding sequence is TGTGCTAGTGGTTTGGTCTTGGGGGGCAGAGGAAAAGAGACCCAGTACTTC. Translating it yields CASGLVLGGRGKETQYF.

The chain employs TRBV15 and TRBJ2-1, with 10 bases identical to TRBD1. Germline CDR1 and CDR2: LNHNV and YYDKDF (reference sequence). The ends lost 5 bases at V and 5 bases at J; junction bases unmatched: 6. This CDR3 is 15 amino acids long. CDR3 loop: CATSWLGQGDNEQFF. The CDR3 DNA reads TGTGCCACCAGCTGGTTAGGACAGGGGGACAATGAGCAGTTCTTC.

The chain employs TRBV20-1 and TRBJ2-7; 8 bases agree with TRBD1. Germline CDR1 is DFQATT and CDR2 is SNEGSKA (reference sequence). The length of the CDR3 is 13 residues. V lost 5 bases to trimming and J lost 3 bases; unmatched junction nucleotides: 6. The CDR3 nucleotides read TGCAGTGCTGGGGACAGGCAAAGCTACGAGCAGTACTTC. It codes for CSAGDRQSYEQYF.

This clonotype has a handful of counts. The genes are TRBV12-3 or TRBV12-4 and TRBJ1-2; the match to TRBD1 covers 8 bases. Trimming took 4 bases from V and 6 from J; bases not matched to a gene: 10. CDR3 size: 15 residues. The CDR3 DNA sequence: TGTGCCAGCAGTTCCTCTCAGGGGGCAGATGATGGCTACACCTTC. Residues: CASSSSQGADDGYTF.

J is TRBJ1-5 and V is TRBV4-1; tentatively, D is TRBD1 (6 bases). Trimming cost V 6 bases and J 11 bases, with 17 bases left between them. CDR3 length equals 13 residues. CDR1 is MGHRA and CDR2 is YSYEKL in the germline V gene. This CDR3 is CASSRGVSGSQHF. Here the CDR3 DNA reads TGCGCCAGCAGTAGGGGGGTCTCGGGATCCCAGCATTTT.

This clonotype has just one count. The V and J genes are TRBV19 and TRBJ2-7; D is perhaps TRBD1 or TRBD2 (5 bases each). The V and J ends lost 5 bases and 2 bases respectively, with 13 bases between them. CDR1 is LNHDA, CDR2 SQIVND, per germline (reference sequence). There are 14 residues in the CDR3. The CDR3 DNA follows: TGTGCCAGTAGTTCGGGACCCCAGACCTACGAGCAGTACTTC. Residues: CASSSGPQTYEQYF.

CDR3 DNA sequence: TGTGCCAGCAGCAAGGGGTGGGACAGGGGTGGCTACACCTTC. Protein: CASSKGWDRGGYTF. This chain uses TRBV21-1 with TRBJ1-2; the table assigns TRBD1, which was not confirmed against the DNA. TRBV21-1 is a known pseudogene. This CDR3 contains 14 residues.

In DNA, the CDR3 is TGTGCCAGTAAACCTCGGGCGGATTCCTACGAGCAGTACTTC. Translation gives CASKPRADSYEQYF. The V and J genes are TRBV19 and TRBJ2-7; D remains ambiguous. The V gene's germline CDR1 is LNHDA and CDR2 SQIVND (reference sequence). The CDR3 is 14 residues long. Trimming cost V 7 bases and J 1 base, with 14 bases left between them.

Only a few counts were recorded for this clonotype. In DNA form, the CDR3 reads TGTGCCAGCAGCTCCGGACAGGGGGCGCAAGAAAAACTGTTTTTT. Translation gives CASSSGQGAQEKLFF. The rearrangement links TRBV7-2 to TRBJ1-4, with TRBD1 matching 11 bases. The V gene end was trimmed by 4 bases and the J gene end by 8 bases; junction bases not matched to a gene: 6. From germline, CDR1 is SGHTA and CDR2 FQGNSA. The CDR3 runs to 15 residues.

This rearrangement joins TRBV7-3 to TRBJ2-5; the D is unclear. The CDR3 consists of 13 residues. Germline V gene data show CDR1 as SGHTA and CDR2 as FQGTGA. With 1 base removed from V and 4 bases from J, the gap between germline ends came to 7 bases. CDR3 sequence: CASSLRVRETQYF. The CDR3 DNA follows: TGTGCCAGCAGCTTAAGAGTTAGAGAGACCCAGTACTTC. The full variable domain, with the rest looked up from reference TRBV7-3 and TRBJ2-5, is GAGVSQTPSNKVTEKGKYVELRCDPISGHTALYWYRQSLGQGPEFLIYFQGTGAADDSGLPNDRFFAVRPEGSVSTLKIQRTERGDSAVYLCASSLRVRETQYFGPGTRLLVL.

This clonotype has just a few counts. This sequence joins TRBV5-1 and TRBJ2-3, with 7 positions matching TRBD2. The germline CDR1 and CDR2 sequences are SGHRS and YFSETQ. This CDR3 comprises 14 residues. The trim removed 5 bases at V and 0 bases at J, leaving 3 bases unmatched. The CDR3 DNA follows: TGCGCCAGCAGTCGGGGGGAGAGCACAGATACGCAGTATTTT. Translation gives CASSRGESTDTQYF.

V usage is TRBV7-2 and J usage is TRBJ1-2, with D perhaps matching TRBD1 (5 bases). The CDR3 runs 16 residues. With 0 bases removed from V and 6 bases from J, the gap between germline ends came to 17 bases. Germline V gene data show CDR1 as SGHTA and CDR2 as FQGNSA. In nucleotides, the CDR3 is TGTGCCAGCAGCTTAGCGGGGCAGGAGGCGCGTCATGGCTACACCTTC. Translating gives CASSLAGQEARHGYTF.

The rearrangement uses TRBV29-1 and TRBJ2-3; D may be TRBD1 or TRBD2 (5 bases each). Germline V gene lookup returns CDR1 SQVTM and CDR2 ANQGSEA. The CDR3 has 18 amino acids. V was clipped by 3 bases and J by 4 bases, with 26 bases between them. CDR3 sequence: CSVDPRRGQGNFADTQYF. The CDR3 nucleotides read TGCAGCGTTGACCCCCGTCGGGGTCAGGGTAACTTTGCAGATACGCAGTATTTT.